Sequencing of this T cell receptor beta chain was carried out in a study of T cells expressing NK-cell markers. Per the germline V gene, CDR1 is DFQATT and CDR2 is SNEGSKA (reference sequence). The CDR3 loop spans 15 amino acids. TCRdb reprocessed the 5' RACE reads, with one entry per CDR3 protein and no DNA. Recorded for this sample: about 20,000 distinct CDR3 sequences. The chain recombines TRBV20-1 with TRBJ2-5; TCRdb lists TRBD1, though no DNA is available to test this call. Sample: blood T cells: a sorted CD56 or NKG2C T cell subset, CD4+ or CD8+ T cells, or bulk PBMC T cells (not recorded which). This clonotype was obtained from a man aged 18-70 years in good health. CDR3 loop: CSARVATGQQKTQYF.